The text below deals with one T cell receptor beta chain. As yet, its antigen is unknown. Some clones are missing from TCRdb's copy, which holds only in-frame ones; the method was immunoSEQ multiplex PCR. The sample carries approximately 260,000 clones, 86% recorded once. This sample is drawn from a study of cytomegalovirus exposure and HLA in healthy donors. Study context: The roughly 120 validation repertoires, a later analysis reported, used the same platform as the approximately 650 first-cohort repertoires. Study-wide results and caveats: A later analysis found first-cohort TCR clusters tended to co-occur in the roughly 120 validation repertoires. TCR beta chains numbering about 160 were designated cytomegalovirus-associated.

Sequenced: PBMCs. The sequence was collected from a woman between 18 and 29 years old in good health and CMV-seronegative.

The CDR3 DNA reads TGTGCCAGCAGTTTAGCCGGCAGGGTGAACACTGAAGCTTTCTTT. This codes for CASSLAGRVNTEAFF. This chain joins TRBV27 and TRBJ1-1; TRBD1 might be the D (5 bases). The length of the CDR3 is 15 residues. Germline values: CDR1 MNHEY, CDR2 SMNVEV (reference sequence). Trimming took 2 bases from V and 0 from J, leaving 10 bases between them.